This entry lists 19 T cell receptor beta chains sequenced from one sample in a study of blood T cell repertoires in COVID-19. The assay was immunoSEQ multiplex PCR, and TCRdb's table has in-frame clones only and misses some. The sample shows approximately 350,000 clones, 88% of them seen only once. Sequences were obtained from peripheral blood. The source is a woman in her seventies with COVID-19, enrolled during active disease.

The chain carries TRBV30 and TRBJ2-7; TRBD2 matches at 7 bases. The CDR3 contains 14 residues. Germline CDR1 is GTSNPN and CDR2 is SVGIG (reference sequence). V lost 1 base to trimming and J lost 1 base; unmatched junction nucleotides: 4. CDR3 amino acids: CAWSAGGSSYEQYF. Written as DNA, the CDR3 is TGTGCCTGGAGTGCAGGCGGGAGTTCCTACGAGCAGTACTTC.

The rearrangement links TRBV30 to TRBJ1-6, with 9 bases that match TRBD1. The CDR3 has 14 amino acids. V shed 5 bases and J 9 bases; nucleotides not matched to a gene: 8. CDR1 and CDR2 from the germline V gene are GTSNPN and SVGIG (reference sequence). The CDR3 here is CAWEMGQGGSPLHF. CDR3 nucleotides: TGTGCCTGGGAGATGGGACAGGGCGGTTCACCCCTCCACTTT.

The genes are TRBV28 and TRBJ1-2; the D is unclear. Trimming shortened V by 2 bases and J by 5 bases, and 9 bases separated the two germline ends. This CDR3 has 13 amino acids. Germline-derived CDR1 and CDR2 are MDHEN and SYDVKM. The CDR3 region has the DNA TGTGCCAGCAGTTTACCACGAGGTTATGGCTACACCTTC. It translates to CASSLPRGYGYTF.

This chain's CDR3 is CASSPTRQGAPRTEAFF. In DNA form, the CDR3 reads TGTGCCAGCAGCCCAACCCGACAGGGGGCGCCGCGGACTGAAGCTTTCTTT. This rearrangement joins TRBV28 to TRBJ1-1, with 10 bases aligning to TRBD1. V shed 6 bases and J 5 bases; nucleotides not matched to a gene: 15. Germline-derived CDR1 and CDR2 are MDHEN and SYDVKM. The CDR3 loop spans 17 amino acids.

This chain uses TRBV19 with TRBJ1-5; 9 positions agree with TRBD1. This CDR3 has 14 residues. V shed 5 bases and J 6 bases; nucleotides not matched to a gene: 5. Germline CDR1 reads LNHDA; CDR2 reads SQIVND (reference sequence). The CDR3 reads CASSSRTGVQPQHF. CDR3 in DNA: TGTGCCAGTAGTTCCCGGACAGGGGTTCAGCCCCAGCATTTT.

The CDR3 bases are TGTGCTAGTGGTTTGGGCCGACAGGGGTCCACAGATACGCAGTATTTT. It specifies CASGLGRQGSTDTQYF. The chain links TRBV12-5 to TRBJ2-3, with 8 nucleotides matching TRBD1. Germline loops: CDR1 LGHNT, CDR2 FRNRAP. With 1 base clipped from V and 2 bases from J, the junction kept 5 bases outside the gene matches. The CDR3 has 16 amino acids.

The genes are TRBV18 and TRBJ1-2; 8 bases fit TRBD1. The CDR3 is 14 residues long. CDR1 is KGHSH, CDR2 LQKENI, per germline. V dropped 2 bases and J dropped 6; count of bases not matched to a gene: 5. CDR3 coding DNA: TGTGCCAGCTCACCATGGACAGGGCGCGATGGCTACACCTTC. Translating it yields CASSPWTGRDGYTF.

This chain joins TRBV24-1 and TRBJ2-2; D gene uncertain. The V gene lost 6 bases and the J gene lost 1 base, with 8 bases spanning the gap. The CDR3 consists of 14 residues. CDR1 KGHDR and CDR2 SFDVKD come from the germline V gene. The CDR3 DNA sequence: TGTGCCACCAGTAGGCCGGGGAACACCGGGGAGCTGTTTTTT. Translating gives CATSRPGNTGELFF.

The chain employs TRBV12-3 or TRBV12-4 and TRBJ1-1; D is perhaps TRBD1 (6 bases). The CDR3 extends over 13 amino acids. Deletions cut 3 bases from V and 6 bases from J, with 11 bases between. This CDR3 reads CASSLNRVPEAFF. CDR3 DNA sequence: TGTGCCAGCAGTTTGAACAGGGTGCCTGAAGCTTTCTTT.

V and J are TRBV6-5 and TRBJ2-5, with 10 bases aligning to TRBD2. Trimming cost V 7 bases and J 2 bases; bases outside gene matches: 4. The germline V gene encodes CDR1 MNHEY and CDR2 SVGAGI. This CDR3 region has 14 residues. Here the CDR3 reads CASIRTSGQETQYF. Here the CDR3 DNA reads TGTGCCAGCATCCGGACTAGCGGACAAGAGACCCAGTACTTC.

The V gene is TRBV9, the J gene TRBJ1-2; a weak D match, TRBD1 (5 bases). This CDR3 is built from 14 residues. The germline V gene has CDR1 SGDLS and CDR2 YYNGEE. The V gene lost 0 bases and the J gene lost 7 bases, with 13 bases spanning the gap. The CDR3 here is CASSVAGPEGGYTF. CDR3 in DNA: TGTGCCAGCAGCGTAGCAGGGCCTGAAGGTGGCTACACCTTC.

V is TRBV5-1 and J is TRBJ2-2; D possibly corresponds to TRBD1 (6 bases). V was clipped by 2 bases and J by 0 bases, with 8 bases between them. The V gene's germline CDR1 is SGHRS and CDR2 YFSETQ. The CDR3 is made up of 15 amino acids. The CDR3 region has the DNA TGCGCCAGCAGCTTTCGGACAGCGAACACCGGGGAGCTGTTTTTT. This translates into CASSFRTANTGELFF.

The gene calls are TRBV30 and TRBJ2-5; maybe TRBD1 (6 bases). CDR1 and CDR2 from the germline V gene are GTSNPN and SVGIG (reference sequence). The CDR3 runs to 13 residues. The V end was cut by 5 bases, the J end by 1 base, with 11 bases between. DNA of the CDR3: TGTGCCTGGGGCAGGGGCTCCCAAGAGACCCAGTACTTC. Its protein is CAWGRGSQETQYF. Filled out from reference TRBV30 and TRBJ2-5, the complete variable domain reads SQTIHQWPATLVQPVGSPLSLECTVEGTSNPNLYWYRQAAGRGLQLLFYSVGIGQISSEVPQNLSASRPQDRQFILSSKKLLLSDSGFYLCAWGRGSQETQYFGPGTRLLVL.

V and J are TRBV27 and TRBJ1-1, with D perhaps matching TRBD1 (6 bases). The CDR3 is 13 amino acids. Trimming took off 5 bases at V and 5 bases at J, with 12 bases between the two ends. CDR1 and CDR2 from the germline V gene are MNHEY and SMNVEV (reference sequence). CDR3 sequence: CASSGRGGTEAFF. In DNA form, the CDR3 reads TGTGCCAGCAGTGGCAGGGGAGGGACTGAAGCTTTCTTT.

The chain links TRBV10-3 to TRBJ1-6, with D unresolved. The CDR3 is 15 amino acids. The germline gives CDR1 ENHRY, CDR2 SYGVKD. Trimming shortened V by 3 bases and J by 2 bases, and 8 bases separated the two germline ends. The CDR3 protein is CAISEALPYNSPLHF. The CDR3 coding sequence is TGTGCCATCAGTGAAGCCTTACCCTATAATTCACCCCTCCACTTT.

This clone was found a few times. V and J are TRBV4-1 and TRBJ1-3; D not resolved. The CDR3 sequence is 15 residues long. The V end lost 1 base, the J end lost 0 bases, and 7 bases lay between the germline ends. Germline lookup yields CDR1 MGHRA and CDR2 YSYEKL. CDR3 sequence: CASSQGAISGNTIYF. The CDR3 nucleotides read TGCGCCAGCAGCCAAGGGGCGATCTCTGGAAACACCATATATTTT.

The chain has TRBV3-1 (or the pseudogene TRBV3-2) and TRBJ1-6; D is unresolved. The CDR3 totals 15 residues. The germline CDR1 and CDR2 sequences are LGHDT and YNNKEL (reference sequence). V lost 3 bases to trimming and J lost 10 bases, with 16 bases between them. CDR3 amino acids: CASSHRTGSGSPLHF. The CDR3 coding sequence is TGTGCCAGCAGCCACAGGACGGGAAGCGGATCACCCCTCCACTTT.

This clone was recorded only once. The CDR3 loop is CASTRGGQDTEAFF. In DNA, the CDR3 is TGTGCCAGCACCCGAGGGGGTCAGGACACTGAAGCTTTCTTT. The chain recombines TRBV6-5 with TRBJ1-1, with a tentative D call TRBD1 (6 bases). The CDR3 is made up of 14 amino acids. Trimming took off 7 bases at V and 3 bases at J, with 15 bases between the two ends. CDR1 and CDR2 (germline): MNHEY, SVGAGI.

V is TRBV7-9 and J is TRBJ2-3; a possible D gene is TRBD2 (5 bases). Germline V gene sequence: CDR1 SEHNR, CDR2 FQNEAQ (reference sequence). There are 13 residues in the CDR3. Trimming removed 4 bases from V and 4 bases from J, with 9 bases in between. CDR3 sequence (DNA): TGTGCCAGCAGCTCTAGCAGGTCAGATACGCAGTATTTT. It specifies CASSSSRSDTQYF.